This T cell receptor beta chain is drawn from a study of radiotherapy plus CTLA-4 blockade in lung cancer. Study-wide context: Objective responses occurred in about 18% of patients; roughly 30% had disease control.

Concerning this clone: As yet, its antigen is unknown.

Focal radiation was given together with CTLA-4 blockade (ipilimumab) to patients with chemo-refractory metastatic non-small-cell lung cancer. Study results and caveats: Among blood TCR repertoires after radiotherapy plus ipilimumab, tumor-derived clones expanded. Best predicting response, reportedly, were early blood T cell clone dynamics, with interferon-beta.

Clones were sequenced by immunoSEQ multiplex PCR, and TCRdb holds only the in-frame ones, with some missing. The profile shows around 120,000 clones, about four fifths of them singletons. This TCR came from a human donor with non-small cell lung cancer who had a partial response to radiotherapy plus ipilimumab. The material was peripheral blood, obtained from a patient treated with radiotherapy plus ipilimumab.

The CDR3 sequence: CASSFEYSNSPLHF. The DNA of the CDR3 is TGTGCCAGCAGCTTTGAATACTCTAATTCACCCCTCCACTTT. The chain links TRBV7-9 to TRBJ1-6; no firm D call. Germline assignment: CDR1 SEHNR and CDR2 FQNEAQ (reference sequence). Trimming removed 3 bases at V and 6 bases at J, with 9 bases between. There are 14 residues in the CDR3.